This T cell receptor beta chain was identified during a study of OX40 agonist ivuxolimab in advanced cancers. The study, taken as a whole, reports: Near-lowest levels of clonal expansion characterized partial responders at 0.1-3.0 mg/kg.

Produced via immunoSEQ multiplex PCR; TCRdb's table is partial and in-frame only. This sample has around 40,000 clones, with 88% found just once. The V segment lost 4 bases and the J segment 2 bases; nucleotides outside the gene matches: 13. The CDR3 runs to 18 residues. Germline CDR1 reads SGHAT; CDR2 reads FQNNGV. To note about this clone: Its matching antigen is unknown.

On cycle 4 day 1 and cycle 7 day 1, as well as at baseline, blood was sampled. This chain links TRBV11-2 with TRBJ2-1; 8 positions agree with TRBD2. This receptor was obtained from an adult with an advanced solid tumor such as melanoma, head and neck, liver or kidney cancer. The source was CD4+ or CD8+ T cells sorted from blood, collected in a trial of the OX40 agonist ivuxolimab. CDR3 in amino acids: CASSYSGEIAPPYNEQFF. CDR3 DNA: TGTGCCAGCAGCTATAGCGGGGAGATAGCCCCACCCTACAATGAGCAGTTCTTC.